One T cell receptor (beta chain) is described in this entry. This clonotype showed up many times. Its antigen is unknown. Base qualities were left out, and no much larger clone turns up one base away. The data were taken from a study of T cells in Graves' hyperthyroidism and ophthalmopathy (dated by TCRdb to between 2018 and 2020). For context, the study as a whole: Peripheral blood was sampled at the time of initial diagnosis, prior to any treatment. TCR V-J signatures able to tell the groups apart were searched for in a discovery cohort of 95 or so patients, of whom over 40 had Graves' ophthalmopathy and 57 had stable Graves' hyperthyroidism. Prospective prediction of ophthalmopathy was tested in an independent validation cohort of some 19 hyperthyroidism patients and 17 patients who later progressed to ophthalmopathy. For training and testing, the 100 or so patients in the discovery cohort were randomly divided in a 7:3 ratio. In roughly six Graves' hyperthyroidism patients, the study also compared T-cell repertoires from thyroid tissue with T-cell repertoires from blood. After blood sampling, hyperthyroidism patients were treated with methimazole at a starting dose of 30 mg daily, and ophthalmopathy patients were treated with high-dose intravenous methylprednisolone. TCR Vbeta CDR3 sequencing of 135 peripheral blood samples (over 40 ophthalmopathy, about 80 hyperthyroidism and approximately 17 progressor patients) is reported in the paper. Beyond this particular receptor, the publication reports: No statistical method was used to fix the sample size in advance, and group allocation was not hidden from the investigators. Ophthalmopathy was separated from stable hyperthyroidism by a 13 V-J signature model, with about 88% sensitivity and approximately 84% specificity obtained in cross-validation and 80%/75% obtained in testing. In validation, the model predicted progression to ophthalmopathy with over 65% sensitivity and less than 80% specificity, a median of 6.5 months before onset. Most expanded thyroid clonotypes (frequency above 0.001) were also found in blood, which suggests that blood repertoires may mirror thyroid immune responses.

TCR beta CDR3 regions were amplified from RNA transcripts. For the first round of RT-PCR on the TCR CDR3, the HTBI primer set was used together with the Qiagen OneStep RT-PCR kit. Libraries were constructed in a second round of multiplex PCR, after which size selection and purification were carried out. Sequencing of the libraries was done on an Illumina HiSeq2000 using paired-end 100 bp reads. Concerning the study's data processing: SOAPnuke was used to process the raw data, throwing out any read that contained adapters or uncalled bases, had a mean Phred below 15, or lacked an exact constant-primer or identifier match. High-quality paired reads were merged with COPE v1.2.5, and unique nucleotide sequences were defined as clonotypes. MiTCR v1.1 was used to align clonotypes to the IMGT TRBV, TRBD and TRBJ reference segments. The analysis included only V-J combinations with a frequency above 0.0001, which together covered around 99% of the repertoires. The TCS score was defined as F50 (clonal expansion) divided by E x V (chaos), with BLOSUM62-based TCRdist calculated between CDR3 peptides within each V-J. Welch's t-statistics and random forest reduced roughly 500 V-J features to 10 to 15, which were used in a naive Bayes classifier (R e1071). Thyroid-blood repertoire similarity was quantified with the Morisita-Horn index. TCRdb reprocessing: public reads trimmed at Q25 with fastp, clones called with MiXCR, in-frame beta chains kept. Each entry is one CDR3 protein sequence, shown with its most common DNA and genes. It is TCRdb's table, rather than the study itself, that gives the V and J calls and clone size. A total of roughly 560,000 distinct CDR3 sequences appear in this sample, roughly 14% of them only once. The ten largest clones represent around 4% of the sample.

In the ophthalmopathy patients, disease was moderately to severely active, with a Clinical Activity Score of 3 or more, a NOSPECS grade of 4 or more, and a duration of less than 3 months. Patients with uncontrolled infections, other autoimmune diseases, pregnancy or lactation were excluded. Clinical symptoms, serum thyroxine and TRAb, thyroid ultrasound, and orbital computed tomography formed the basis for the diagnoses. PBMCs were isolated from about 10 ml of fresh peripheral blood by Ficoll-Paque density gradient centrifugation. Total RNA was extracted with Trizol reagent, and quality was checked on an Agilent 2100 Bioanalyzer. CDR1 is given as DFQATT and CDR2 as SNEGSKA, both from the germline V gene (reference sequence). Its CDR3 holds 13 amino acids, cysteine through phenylalanine. Only the CDR3 DNA stays, 39 bases, in frame from base 1. V is cut by 0 bases and J by 1 base, and the space between the germline ends is 6 bases.

This TCR was sampled from a woman aged 40-49 years with Graves' ophthalmopathy. The sample consisted of blood. Recombination joined TRBV20-1 with TRBJ1-1; the D segment could be TRBD1, given 5 matching bases. The DNA sequence reads TGCAGTGCTAGAGACAGGGAGAACACTGAAGCTTTCTTT. This codes for CSARDRENTEAFF.